The clone carrying this T cell receptor beta chain was seen ten or more times. The antigen is not known. The time point was: persistent/refractory GD, antithyroid drugs over 5 years with positive TRAb. Making the TCR library involved RNA that had been extracted from PBMCs. Roughly 9.5-milliliter peripheral blood samples went into EDTA tubes. To make TCR beta libraries, researchers used iRepertoire HTBI primers and Arm-PCR of CDR3 regions. In TCRdb, the multiplex PCR reads were re-called with MiXCR into one record per CDR3 protein. The table includes around 460,000 distinct CDR3 sequences, around a fifth detected once. The data are from a study of regulatory T cells in long-lasting Graves disease. Findings of the study overall: With persistent disease, TRBV28, TRBJ1-2 and TRBJ2-5 were the favored segments.

The CDR3 is 14 amino acids. The germline V gene has CDR1 MNHNS and CDR2 SASEGT. Trimming at V came to 4 bases and at J to 3 bases, leaving 3 bases not matched to a gene. Sequenced material: peripheral blood mononuclear cells (PBMCs), taken when the disease was refractory, from a patient treated with antithyroid drugs. This clonotype was sampled from a female donor with Graves disease. The chain is built from TRBV6-1 and TRBJ2-5, with 9 bases aligning to TRBD1. The CDR3 here is CASSAGQGKETQYF. Here the CDR3 DNA reads TGTGCCAGCAGTGCGGGACAGGGCAAAGAGACCCAGTACTTC.